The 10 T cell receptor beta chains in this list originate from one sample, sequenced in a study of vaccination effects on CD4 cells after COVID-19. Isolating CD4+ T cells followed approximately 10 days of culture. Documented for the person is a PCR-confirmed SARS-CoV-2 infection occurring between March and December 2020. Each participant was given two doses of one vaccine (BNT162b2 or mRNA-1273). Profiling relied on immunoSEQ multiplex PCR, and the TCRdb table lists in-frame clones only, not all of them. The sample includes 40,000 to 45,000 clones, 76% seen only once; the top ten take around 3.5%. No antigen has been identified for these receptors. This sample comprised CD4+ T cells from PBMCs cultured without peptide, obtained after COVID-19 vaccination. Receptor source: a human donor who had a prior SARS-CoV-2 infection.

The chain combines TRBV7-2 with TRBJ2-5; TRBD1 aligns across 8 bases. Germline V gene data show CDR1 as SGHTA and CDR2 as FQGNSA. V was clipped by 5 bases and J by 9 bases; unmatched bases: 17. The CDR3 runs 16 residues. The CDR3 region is CASSPPHQYRGKAQYF. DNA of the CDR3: TGTGCCAGCAGCCCCCCCCACCAATACAGGGGGAAGGCCCAGTACTTC.

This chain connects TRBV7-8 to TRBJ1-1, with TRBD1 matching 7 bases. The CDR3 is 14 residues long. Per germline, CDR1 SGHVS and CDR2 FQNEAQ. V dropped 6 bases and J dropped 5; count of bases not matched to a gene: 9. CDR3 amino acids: CASSRGGAWTEAFF. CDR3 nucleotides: TGTGCCAGCAGTAGAGGGGGCGCGTGGACTGAAGCTTTCTTT.

The CDR3 DNA sequence: TGTGCCTGGAGAAGGAAGTACACTGAAGCTTTCTTT. Translation: CAWRRKYTEAFF. The chain has TRBV30 and TRBJ1-1; unclear D gene. Germline V lookup: CDR1 GTSNPN, CDR2 SVGIG (reference sequence). This CDR3 has 12 amino acids. V lost 3 bases to trimming and J lost 3 bases, with 8 bases between them. Full variable domain (missing parts from reference TRBV30 and TRBJ1-1): SQTIHQWPATLVQPVGSPLSLECTVEGTSNPNLYWYRQAAGRGLQLLFYSVGIGQISSEVPQNLSASRPQDRQFILSSKKLLLSDSGFYLCAWRRKYTEAFFGQGTRLTVV.

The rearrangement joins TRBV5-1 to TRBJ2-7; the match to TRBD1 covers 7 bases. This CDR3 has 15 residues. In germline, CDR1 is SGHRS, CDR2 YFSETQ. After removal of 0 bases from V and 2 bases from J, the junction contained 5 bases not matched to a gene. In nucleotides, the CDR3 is TGCGCCAGCAGCTTGGGACCCACAGGGGCCTACGAGCAGTACTTC. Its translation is CASSLGPTGAYEQYF.

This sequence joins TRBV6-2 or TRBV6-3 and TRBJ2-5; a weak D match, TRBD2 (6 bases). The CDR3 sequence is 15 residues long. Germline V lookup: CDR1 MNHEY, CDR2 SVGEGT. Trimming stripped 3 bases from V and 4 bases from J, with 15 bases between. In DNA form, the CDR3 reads TGTGCCAGCAGTTATTGGGGGAGGTTCGGAGAGACCCAGTACTTC. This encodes CASSYWGRFGETQYF.

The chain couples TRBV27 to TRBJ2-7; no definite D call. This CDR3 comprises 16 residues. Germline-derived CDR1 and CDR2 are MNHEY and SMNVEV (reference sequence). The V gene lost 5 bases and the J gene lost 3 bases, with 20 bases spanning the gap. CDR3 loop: CASSLLGSREGYEQYF. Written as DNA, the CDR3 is TGTGCCAGCAGTCTCCTAGGGTCTCGCGAAGGCTACGAGCAGTACTTC.

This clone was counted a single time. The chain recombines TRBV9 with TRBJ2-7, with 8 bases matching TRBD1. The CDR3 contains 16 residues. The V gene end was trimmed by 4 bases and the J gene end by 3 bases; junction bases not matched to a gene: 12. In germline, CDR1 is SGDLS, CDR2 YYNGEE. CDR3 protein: CASSLGQGAIIYEQYF. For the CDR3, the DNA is TGTGCCAGCAGCTTAGGACAGGGCGCGATTATCTACGAGCAGTACTTC.

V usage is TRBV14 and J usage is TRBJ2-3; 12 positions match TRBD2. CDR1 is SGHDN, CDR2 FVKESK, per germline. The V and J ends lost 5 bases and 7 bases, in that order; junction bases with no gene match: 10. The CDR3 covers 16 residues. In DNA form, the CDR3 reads TGTGCCAGCAGCTCTCCGACTAGCGGGAGACCCCATACGCAGTATTTT. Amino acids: CASSSPTSGRPHTQYF.

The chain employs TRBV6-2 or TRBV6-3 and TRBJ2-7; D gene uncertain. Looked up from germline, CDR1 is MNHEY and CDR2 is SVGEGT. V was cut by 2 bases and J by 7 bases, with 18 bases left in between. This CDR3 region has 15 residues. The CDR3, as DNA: TGTGCCAGCAGTTACGCTGGCCGACTCGGACGGGAGCAGTACTTC. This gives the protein CASSYAGRLGREQYF.

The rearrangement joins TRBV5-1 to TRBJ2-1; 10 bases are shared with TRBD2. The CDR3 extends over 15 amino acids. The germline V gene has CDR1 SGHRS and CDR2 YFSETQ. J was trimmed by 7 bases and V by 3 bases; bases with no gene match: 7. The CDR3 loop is CASSSLAGETNEQFF. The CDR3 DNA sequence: TGCGCCAGCAGCTCCCTAGCGGGAGAGACTAATGAGCAGTTCTTC.